This TCR beta chain comes out of a study of blood T cell repertoires in COVID-19 (dated by TCRdb to the early 2020s). Broadly, across the study: Samples covering the acute and convalescent phases of COVID-19 were provided by collaborators in the United States, Italy and Spain. Nearly every sample came with metadata listing a de-identified subject ID, COVID-19 status, age in years and sex. The samples were drawn from two sources: the first 160 participants of the ongoing ImmuneRACE study, and fewer than 1,500 subjects contributed by 6 global collaborators. A freely available public database, intended as a resource for researchers studying the immune response to SARS-CoV-2, is where the repertoires were released. The prospective study material was composed of cDNA or gDNA derived from T cells, B-cell-depleted T cells, or PBMCs. Where available, HLA class I and class II types were taken from metadata supplied by the sample provider and were not determined by assay-based typing. The dataset comprised deeply sampled blood TCRbeta repertoires from subjects exposed to, actively infected with, or recovered from COVID-19. General conclusions and limits of the study: Clinical and demographic metadata were provided uncurated, with the amount varying by source and participant.

TCRbeta CDR3 regions were amplified from genomic DNA using the immunoSEQ Assay, a bias-controlled multiplex PCR. On the study's bioinformatics: The number of nucleated cells in each sample was estimated from the amplification of reference gene primers within the assay. Sequence reads were collapsed and filtered to measure the absolute abundance of every unique TCRbeta CDR3 rearrangement. For each sample, productive Simpson clonality was calculated as the square root of Simpson's diversity index over productive rearrangements. TCRdb stores this immuneACCESS table with in-frame sequences only. Part of the clones is absent; in the studies checked, under half of the shortfall reflects unresolved V genes, and no reason is known for the rest. V and J calls and clone size are as listed in that table; D and trimming were resolved from the DNA. The sample table records 300,000 to 400,000 clones; 70% to 90% of these occur just once. The ten largest account for under 5% of the sample.

Each collaborating institution followed its own protocols to collect whole blood in K2EDTA tubes. For TCRbeta analysis, collaborators shipped samples in one of three forms: frozen whole blood, isolated PBMCs, or DNA extracted from either of those sample types. The CDR3 runs 15 residues from the cysteine to the phenylalanine. The entry retains the CDR3 DNA only, 45 bases that are in frame from base 1. V and J lose 3 bases and 6 bases, and a span of 14 bases separates them. CDR1 and CDR2, per the germline V gene (reference sequence), are LNHDA and SQIVND. A note on this clone: The target of this receptor is not known. Base qualities are not provided; no much larger clone lies one nucleotide away.

The sample comprised peripheral blood. The V gene is TRBV19 and the J gene is TRBJ2-2; no confident D gene assignment can be made. The clonotype comes from a woman in her 50s with active or convalescent COVID-19. The CDR3 sequence is CASSISVFMAGELFF. Here is the DNA: TGTGCCAGTAGTATTTCGGTTTTTATGGCCGGGGAGCTGTTTTTT.